This T cell receptor beta chain was recorded in a study of T cell clonotyping in hematopoietic cell transplantation. Study-wide findings and caveats: CD4 and CD8 repertoire contributions could not be separated without sorting. After transplant, recipient diversity fell while pathologically expanded clonotypes grew through day 180.

Concerning this clone: Its cognate antigen is unknown.

The method was immunoSEQ multiplex PCR; TCRdb's version includes in-frame clones alone and lacks a portion of them. The table shows approximately 10,000 clones, with about 88% occurring only once. The CDR3 spans 15 residues. Sequencing used peripheral blood mononuclear cells. The receptor's source is a human donor who either received an allogeneic hematopoietic cell transplant for a myeloid malignancy or was a related donor (not recorded which). Some clones in this sample may be carry-over from other donors' samples. The V gene is TRBV21-1, the J gene TRBJ2-7; TRBD1 is the table's D call, not checked against the DNA. TRBV21-1 is listed as a pseudogene. The CDR3 DNA follows: TGTGCCAGCAAGGGGGCCGACGGATTCTCCTACGAGCAGTACTTC. Translated, it gives CASKGADGFSYEQYF.